This T cell receptor beta chain is from a study of cytomegalovirus exposure and HLA in healthy donors. Whole-study context: In an earlier analysis, almost 120 million unique TCR beta sequences were found from 150 million to 200 million T cells. The study's findings and limits: Highest at DRB1 and lowest at HLA-C, TCR association rates differed among HLA loci in a later analysis. Earlier results showed most TCR beta V segments being productive about 87% or about 30% of the time. Cytomegalovirus-associated status was assigned to about 160 TCR beta chains.

Germline V gene data show CDR1 as SQVTM and CDR2 as ANQGSEA. The V end lost 3 bases, the J end lost 1 base, and 15 bases lay between the germline ends. The CDR3 has 15 amino acids. The PCR had 60 Vbeta and 13 Jbeta primers. Only in-frame clones appear in the TCRdb table, and some are missing; sequencing was by immunoSEQ multiplex PCR. The repertoire includes about 65,000 clones, around 80% of them detected once, and less than 5% sits in the top ten. A note on this clone: No antigen is known for it.

The rearrangement links TRBV29-1 to TRBJ1-1; D perhaps matches TRBD1 (5 bases). Sample: PBMCs. This receptor was taken from a woman aged 25 to 39 in good health and CMV-seronegative. CDR3 DNA sequence: TGCAGCGTTGAGTCCAGGGTCGTGGGGAACACTGAAGCTTTCTTT. Protein: CSVESRVVGNTEAFF.